The 21 T cell receptor beta chains presented below share a single source sample, sequenced in a study of blood T cell repertoires in COVID-19. The assay was immunoSEQ multiplex PCR, and TCRdb's table has in-frame clones only and misses some. The sample has roughly 140,000 clones; around 80% are singletons. The sample consisted of peripheral blood. These receptors were obtained from a man in his sixties with acute or convalescent COVID-19.

This clone occurred a few times. Germline and junction disagree at one end, which may indicate a read error. The chain has TRBV7-9 and TRBJ2-7, with 13 bases that match TRBD2. The CDR3 loop spans 16 amino acids. Germline loops: CDR1 SEHNR, CDR2 FQNEAQ (reference sequence). CDR3 amino acids: CASSLGTSGTNYEQYF. The CDR3 nucleotides are TGTGCCAGCAGTTTAGGGACTAGCGGGACAAACTACGAGCAGTACTTC.

V is TRBV6-5 and J is TRBJ2-1; TRBD2 agrees at 8 bases. Germline loops: CDR1 MNHEY, CDR2 SVGAGI. The CDR3 is 15 residues long. With V trimmed by 2 bases and J by 10 bases, 10 bases remained unmatched. The CDR3 coding sequence is TGTGCCAGCAGTTACGAGGCGGGAGGAATCGAAGAGCAGTTCTTC. Protein product: CASSYEAGGIEEQFF.

V gene TRBV6-7 combines with J gene TRBJ2-1; the D is unclear. TRBV6-7 qualifies as an ORF whose function is uncertain. This CDR3 has 15 residues. V lost 0 bases to trimming and J lost 0 bases, with 6 bases between them. The CDR3 here is CASSYSPGSYNEQFF. In nucleotides, the CDR3 is TGTGCCAGCAGTTACTCGCCGGGCTCCTACAATGAGCAGTTCTTC.

This rearrangement joins TRBV11-2 to TRBJ1-4; no clear D gene. V lost 3 bases, J lost 0 bases, and 8 bases lay in between. This CDR3 is built from 15 residues. From germline, CDR1 is SGHAT and CDR2 FQNNGV. The CDR3 loop reads CASSFNRATNEKLFF. CDR3 in DNA: TGTGCCAGCAGCTTCAACAGAGCAACTAATGAAAAACTGTTTTTT.

The chain carries TRBV25-1 and TRBJ2-7, with 10 bases lining up with TRBD1. This CDR3 is 15 amino acids long. J lost 7 bases, V lost 3 bases, and 9 bases had no gene match. Germline loops: CDR1 MGHDK, CDR2 SYGVNS. The CDR3 loop is CASSDLGQGPLEQYF. The CDR3 nucleotides are TGTGCCAGCAGTGACCTGGGACAGGGGCCCTTGGAGCAGTACTTC.

V usage is TRBV30 and J usage is TRBJ2-1; 8 bases are a match to TRBD2. Germline CDR1 and CDR2: GTSNPN and SVGIG (reference sequence). The CDR3 covers 18 residues. With V trimmed by 4 bases and J by 0 bases, 14 bases remained unmatched. CDR3 region: CAWNTGTSAKSSYNEQFF. The CDR3, as DNA: TGTGCCTGGAATACCGGGACTAGTGCGAAGAGCTCCTACAATGAGCAGTTCTTC.

CDR3 coding DNA: TGTGCCAGCAGCACAACCCCGGGGACATCTGGAAACACCATATATTTT. Its protein product is CASSTTPGTSGNTIYF. The rearrangement links TRBV5-4 to TRBJ1-3; D may be TRBD1 (6 bases). The CDR3 has 16 residues. Germline values: CDR1 SGHNT, CDR2 YYREEE (reference sequence). V was pared by 4 bases and J by 1 base, with 15 bases between.

This sequence joins TRBV29-1 and TRBJ2-2; 8 positions agree with TRBD2. CDR1 is SQVTM, CDR2 ANQGSEA, per germline. This CDR3 has 15 residues. Trimming cost V 2 bases and J 0 bases; bases outside gene matches: 2. CDR3: CSVEWGLANTGELFF. The CDR3 coding sequence is TGCAGCGTTGAATGGGGACTAGCGAACACCGGGGAGCTGTTTTTT.

This clone was seen more than once but under ten times. The CDR3 DNA sequence: TGTGCCAGCAGCCCGGGACAGGGACACCCCTACGAGCAGTACTTC. This gives the protein CASSPGQGHPYEQYF. V is TRBV27 and J is TRBJ2-7; 9 nucleotides line up with TRBD1. This CDR3 has 15 residues. Per the germline V gene, CDR1 is MNHEY and CDR2 is SMNVEV (reference sequence). J gave up 2 bases and V 6 bases, and 8 bases lay outside the gene matches.

There are a few counts of this clone. The V and J genes are TRBV10-3 and TRBJ2-7; possibly TRBD1 for D (6 bases). The germline gives CDR1 ENHRY, CDR2 SYGVKD. CDR3 length: 16 residues. The germline V and J ends were trimmed by 9 bases and 0 bases, with 21 bases remaining between them. CDR3 DNA sequence: TGTGCCATTGCCCCTCAGGGGTGGGCGAGCTCCTACGAGCAGTACTTC. Translating it yields CAIAPQGWASSYEQYF.

This rearrangement joins TRBV23-1 to TRBJ2-5, with D unclear. TRBV23-1 is an open reading frame, and its role is uncertain. CDR3 size: 12 residues. Trimming removed 0 bases from V and 5 bases from J, with 4 bases in between. CDR3 DNA sequence: TGCGCCAGCAGTCAATCCGGGGAGACCCAGTACTTC. It encodes CASSQSGETQYF.

The V gene is TRBV5-1, the J gene TRBJ2-3, with D possibly TRBD1 on 6 matching bases. The germline V and J ends were trimmed by 3 bases and 0 bases, with 11 bases remaining between them. The CDR3 sequence is 15 residues long. CDR1 and CDR2 (germline): SGHRS, YFSETQ. CDR3 sequence reads: CASSWGPTSTDTQYF. CDR3 in DNA: TGCGCCAGCAGCTGGGGGCCCACCAGCACAGATACGCAGTATTTT. Supplemented by reference TRBV5-1 and TRBJ2-3, the full variable domain reads KAGVTQTPRYLIKTRGQQVTLSCSPISGHRSVSWYQQTPGQGLQFLFEYFSETQRNKGNFPGRFSGRQFSNSRSEMNVSTLELGDSALYLCASSWGPTSTDTQYFGPGTRLTVL.

The V gene is TRBV10-2, the J gene TRBJ2-1, with 16 nucleotides matching TRBD2. Trimming at V came to 3 bases and at J to 7 bases, leaving 3 bases not matched to a gene. CDR1 and CDR2 (germline): WSHSY, SAAADI. CDR3 size: 16 residues. The CDR3 DNA is TGCGCCAGCAGTGATGGGACTAGCGGGAGGGGGAATGAGCAGTTCTTC. Translating it yields CASSDGTSGRGNEQFF.

There are a few counts of this clone. The chain links TRBV5-8 to TRBJ1-1; D is unclear. The CDR3 totals 13 residues. Germline V gene sequence: CDR1 SGHTS, CDR2 YDEGEE. The V gene lost 0 bases and the J gene lost 4 bases, with 7 bases spanning the gap. The CDR3 DNA sequence: TGTGCCAGCAGCTTGGGACACTTCACTGAAGCTTTCTTT. It translates to CASSLGHFTEAFF.

V is TRBV2 and J is TRBJ2-2; no clear D. Between the trimmed V and J ends, which lost 7 bases and 2 bases, there was a span of 11 bases. CDR1 is SNHLY, CDR2 FYNNEI, per germline. CDR3 length equals 14 residues. The CDR3 is CASKKNSNTGELFF. The DNA for the CDR3 is TGTGCCAGCAAAAAGAACAGTAACACCGGGGAGCTGTTTTTT.

This chain connects TRBV19 to TRBJ1-6; no definite D call. Trimming shortened V by 7 bases and J by 7 bases, and 14 bases separated the two germline ends. CDR3 length: 14 amino acids. Germline values: CDR1 LNHDA, CDR2 SQIVND (reference sequence). For the CDR3, the DNA is TGTGCCAGTACCGACACCCGAAGGAATTCACCCCTCCACTTT. Its translation is CASTDTRRNSPLHF. Supplemented by reference TRBV19 and TRBJ1-6, the full variable domain reads DGGITQSPKYLFRKEGQNVTLSCEQNLNHDAMYWYRQDPGQGLRLIYYSQIVNDFQKGDIAEGYSVSREKKESFPLTVTSAQKNPTAFYLCASTDTRRNSPLHFGNGTRLTVT.

A single count supports this clone. The gene calls are TRBV28 and TRBJ2-7; 11 bases are shared with TRBD1. The CDR3 contains 12 residues. Looked up from germline, CDR1 is MDHEN and CDR2 is SYDVKM. V shed 6 bases and J 5 bases; nucleotides not matched to a gene: 0. CDR3 residues: CASRGQGDEQYF. The DNA for the CDR3 is TGTGCCAGCAGGGGACAGGGGGACGAGCAGTACTTC.

In this sample, this clone turned up many times. This chain joins TRBV7-8 and TRBJ1-3, with 9 bases fitting TRBD1. V was clipped by 1 base and J by 4 bases; unmatched bases: 2. The CDR3 loop spans 15 amino acids. Germline V gene lookup returns CDR1 SGHVS and CDR2 FQNEAQ. The CDR3 sequence: CASSLGQGGGNTIYF. The CDR3 DNA follows: TGTGCCAGCAGCTTAGGACAGGGGGGAGGAAACACCATATATTTT.

The chain links TRBV30 to TRBJ1-6; D possibly corresponds to TRBD1 (6 bases). The CDR3 runs 15 residues. The ends were cut back, 1 base at V and 5 bases at J, with 12 bases in the middle. The germline CDR1 and CDR2 sequences are GTSNPN and SVGIG (reference sequence). CDR3 protein: CAWSGVGTHNSPLHF. CDR3 bases: TGTGCCTGGAGTGGAGTCGGGACACATAATTCACCCCTCCACTTT.

This chain uses TRBV11-3 with TRBJ2-1; 11 positions agree with TRBD2. V dropped 0 bases and J dropped 9; count of bases not matched to a gene: 4. Germline lookup yields CDR1 SGHNT and CDR2 YENEEA. There are 15 residues in the CDR3. In nucleotides, the CDR3 is TGTGCCAGCAGCTTAGATAGCGGGAGGGACGGTGAGCAGTTCTTC. Translated, it gives CASSLDSGRDGEQFF.

V is TRBV30 and J is TRBJ2-3; D is unclear. With 1 base removed from V and 6 bases from J, the gap between germline ends came to 2 bases. Germline V gene lookup returns CDR1 GTSNPN and CDR2 SVGIG (reference sequence). The CDR3 sequence is 10 residues long. Here the CDR3 DNA reads TGTGCCTGGAGTGCTGATACGCAGTATTTT. Its protein is CAWSADTQYF.